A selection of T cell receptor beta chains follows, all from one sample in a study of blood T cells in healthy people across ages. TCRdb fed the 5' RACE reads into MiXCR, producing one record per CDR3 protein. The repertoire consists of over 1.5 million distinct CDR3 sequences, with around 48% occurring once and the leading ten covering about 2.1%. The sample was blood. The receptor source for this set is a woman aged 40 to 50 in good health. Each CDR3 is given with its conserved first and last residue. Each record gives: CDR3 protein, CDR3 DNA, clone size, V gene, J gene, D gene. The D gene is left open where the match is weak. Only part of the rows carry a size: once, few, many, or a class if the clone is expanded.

CASRQTGGYGYTF	TGTGCCAGCAGACAGACAGGCGGCTATGGCTACACCTTC	NA	TRBV6-5	TRBJ1-2	NA
CASSLLPLAGVDGYNEQFF	TGTGCCAGCAGCTTATTGCCACTAGCGGGGGTAGATGGGTACAATGAGCAGTTCTTC	NA	TRBV7-9	TRBJ2-1	TRBD2
CASSQDGPRSQYF	TGTGCCAGCAGCCAAGATGGCCCCCGGTCCCAGTACTTC	NA	TRBV3-1	TRBJ2-5	NA
CASSQWGQGNYGYTF	TGTGCCAGCAGCCAATGGGGACAGGGGAACTATGGCTACACCTTC	NA	TRBV4-2	TRBJ1-2	TRBD1
CASSRTTEAEQYF	TGTGCCAGCAGCCGGACGACAGAAGCCGAGCAGTACTTC	few	TRBV5-6	TRBJ2-7	NA
CASRVAGGTYNEQFF	TGTGCCAGCAGAGTAGCGGGGGGGACCTACAATGAGCAGTTCTTC	NA	TRBV6-5	TRBJ2-1	TRBD2
CASSLAGQRGGSYEQYF	TGTGCCAGCAGCTTAGCGGGGCAGCGGGGGGGCTCCTACGAGCAGTACTTC	NA	TRBV7-2	TRBJ2-7	TRBD2
CASSQASRFDRVNSQETQYF	TGCGCCAGCAGCCAGGCTTCCAGGTTCGACAGGGTAAATTCTCAAGAGACCCAGTACTTC	NA	TRBV4-3	TRBJ2-5	TRBD1
CASSYPRAGGQETQYF	TGTGCCAGCAGTTACCCTCGTGCGGGGGGGCAAGAGACCCAGTACTTC	NA	TRBV6-2/TRBV6-3	TRBJ2-5	TRBD2
CASSLNGQSSYEQYF	TGTGCCAGCAGCTTAAACGGACAGAGCTCCTACGAGCAGTACTTC	few	TRBV7-2	TRBJ2-7	NA
CASRIRQENQPQHF	TGTGCCAGCAGGATCCGACAGGAGAATCAGCCCCAGCATTTT	NA	TRBV6-6	TRBJ1-5	NA
CSAREKTGTGFEQYF	TGCAGTGCTAGGGAAAAAACCGGGACAGGGTTCGAGCAGTACTTC	few	TRBV20-1	TRBJ2-7	TRBD1
CASSQELEQFF	TGCGCCAGCAGCCAAGAACTTGAGCAGTTCTTC	few	TRBV4-1	TRBJ2-1	NA
CASSEAGGWYGYTF	TGTGCCAGCAGTGAGGCAGGGGGATGGTATGGCTACACCTTC	few	TRBV25-1	TRBJ1-2	TRBD1
CASSVDISSNQPQHF	TGTGCCAGCAGCGTAGACATCTCTAGCAATCAGCCCCAGCATTTT	NA	TRBV9	TRBJ1-5	NA
CASSSPSELAGTDTQYF	TGTGCCAGCAGTTCCCCCAGCGAGCTAGCGGGCACAGATACGCAGTATTTT	few	TRBV28	TRBJ2-3	TRBD2
CASSLVTGLETQYF	TGCGCCAGCAGCTTGGTGACGGGGTTGGAGACCCAGTACTTC	few	TRBV12-3/TRBV12-4	TRBJ2-5	NA
CSARDPHRGGHNEQFF	TGCAGTGCTAGAGATCCCCACCGGGGGGGCCACAATGAGCAGTTCTTC	few	TRBV20-1	TRBJ2-1	TRBD2
CASSPSPGPTYNEQFF	TGTGCCAGCTCACCTTCTCCAGGACCTACCTACAATGAGCAGTTCTTC	few	TRBV18	TRBJ2-1	NA
CSARSPGGVADTQYF	TGCAGTGCTAGATCGCCGGGGGGGGTCGCAGATACGCAGTATTTT	NA	TRBV20-1	TRBJ2-3	TRBD2
CSVQTGQNSPLHF	TGCAGTGTCCAGACAGGGCAGAATTCACCCCTCCACTTT	NA	TRBV20-1	TRBJ1-6	TRBD1
CSAGGGQGRIGYTF	TGCAGTGCGGGGGGGGGACAGGGGAGAATCGGCTACACCTTC	NA	TRBV20-1	TRBJ1-2	TRBD1
CASSEGPNTEAFF	TGTGCCAGCAGCGAGGGCCCCAACACTGAAGCTTTCTTT	NA	TRBV9	TRBJ1-1	NA
CASSLATASGNTEAFF	TGTGCCAGCAGCTTAGCGACAGCGTCGGGGAACACTGAAGCTTTCTTT	NA	TRBV7-6	TRBJ1-1	NA
CASSQEEQGARETQYF	TGTGCCAGCAGCCAAGAAGAACAGGGGGCTAGGGAGACCCAGTACTTC	few	TRBV4-2	TRBJ2-5	TRBD1
CSAGGGAYEQYF	TGCAGCGCGGGTGGAGGGGCCTACGAGCAGTACTTC	many	TRBV29-1	TRBJ2-7	NA
CASSYRGEFNTEAFF	TGCGCCAGCAGCTATAGGGGGGAGTTCAACACTGAAGCTTTCTTT	NA	TRBV5-1	TRBJ1-1	NA
CATSDTSDRGSEAFF	TGTGCCACCAGTGATACTTCGGACAGGGGATCTGAAGCTTTCTTT	once	TRBV24-1	TRBJ1-1	TRBD1
CASSNWDRTNYGYTF	TGTGCCAGCAGCAACTGGGACAGGACTAACTATGGCTACACCTTC	NA	TRBV7-9	TRBJ1-2	TRBD1
CASGTLQGRVVKNIQYF	TGTGCCAGCGGAACTTTACAGGGGCGAGTCGTGAAAAACATTCAGTACTTC	NA	TRBV28	TRBJ2-4	TRBD1
CASSVDEQETQYF	TGTGCCAGCAGCGTAGACGAACAAGAGACCCAGTACTTC	NA	TRBV7-2	TRBJ2-5	NA
CAISSTGLSEVEQFF	TGTGCCATCAGTTCCACGGGACTCTCCGAAGTAGAGCAGTTCTTC	NA	TRBV10-3	TRBJ2-1	NA
CASSPETGLTYEQYF	TGTGCCAGCAGTCCCGAGACAGGACTTACCTACGAGCAGTACTTC	NA	TRBV28	TRBJ2-7	NA
CSATDRVSGANVLTF	TGCAGTGCAACTGACAGGGTGTCTGGGGCCAACGTCCTGACTTTC	NA	TRBV20-1	TRBJ2-6	TRBD1
CASSVTSGGLEADTQYF	TGTGCCAGCAGCGTCACTAGCGGGGGTCTTGAGGCAGATACGCAGTATTTT	once	TRBV13	TRBJ2-3	TRBD2
CSASFDSSNEKLFF	TGCAGTGCTAGCTTTGACAGTTCTAATGAAAAACTGTTTTTT	NA	TRBV20-1	TRBJ1-4	NA